This T cell receptor beta chain was retrieved from a study of shared clonotypes between healthy human individuals. General observations from the study: As a rule, naive subsets had a larger estimated richness than memory subsets.

About this clone: The target antigen is unknown.

There are 14 residues in the CDR3. CDR1 is SGDLS and CDR2 is YYNGEE in the germline V gene. V dropped 4 bases and J dropped 3 bases, with 14 bases sitting between them. Profiling relied on immunoSEQ multiplex PCR, and the TCRdb table lists in-frame clones only, not all of them. The repertoire holds some 2.3 million clones, with just over 90% as singletons. The genes are TRBV9 and TRBJ2-7; the D call may be TRBD1 or TRBD2 (5 bases each). This TCR came from a young man in good health. Some clones in this sample may be carry-over from other donors' samples. The sample consisted of naive CD4+ T cells from PBMCs. Subset defined: CD45RA+ positively selected. For the CDR3, the DNA is TGTGCCAGCAGCCCCGGGGCTATAAGCTACGAGCAGTACTTC. As protein: CASSPGAISYEQYF.